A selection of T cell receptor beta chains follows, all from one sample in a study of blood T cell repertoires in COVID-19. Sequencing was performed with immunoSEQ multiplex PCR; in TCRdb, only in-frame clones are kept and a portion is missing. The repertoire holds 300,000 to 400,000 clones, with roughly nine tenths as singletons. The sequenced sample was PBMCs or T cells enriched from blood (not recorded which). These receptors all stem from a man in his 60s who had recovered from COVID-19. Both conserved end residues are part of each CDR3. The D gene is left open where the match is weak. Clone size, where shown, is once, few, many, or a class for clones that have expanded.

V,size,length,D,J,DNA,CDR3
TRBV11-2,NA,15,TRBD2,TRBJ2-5,TGTGCCAGCAGCTGGACTAGCGGGAGGGAAGAGACCCAGTACTTC,CASSWTSGREETQYF
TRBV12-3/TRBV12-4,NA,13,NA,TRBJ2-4,TGTGCCAGCAGTTTGCGATCCAAAAACATTCAGTACTTC,CASSLRSKNIQYF
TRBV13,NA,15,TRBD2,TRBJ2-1,TGTGCCAGCAAACTGGGAGGGAGGGCCTTCAATGAGCAGTTCTTC,CASKLGGRAFNEQFF
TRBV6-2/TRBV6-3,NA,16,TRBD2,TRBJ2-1,TGTGCCAGCAGTTACTCGTTAGCGGGGGGTCAGGATGAGCAGTTCTTC,CASSYSLAGGQDEQFF
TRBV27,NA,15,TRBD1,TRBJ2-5,TGTGCCAGCAGATCGGGACAGGGAACTCAAGAGACCCAGTACTTC,CASRSGQGTQETQYF
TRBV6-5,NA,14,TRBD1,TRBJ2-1,TGTGCCAGCACAAGACAGGGGTGGACGAGTGAGCAGTTCTTC,CASTRQGWTSEQFF
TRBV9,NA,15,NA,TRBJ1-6,TGTGCCAGCAGCGGTACAGACAGCCTTAATTCACCCCTCCACTTT,CASSGTDSLNSPLHF
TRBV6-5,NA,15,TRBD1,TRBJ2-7,TGTGCCAGCAGTTATGCCGGGACAGCTACCTACGAGCAGTACTTC,CASSYAGTATYEQYF
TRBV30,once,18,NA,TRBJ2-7,TGTGCCTGGAAAATAATGGGATTTAGCGGATCGAGCTCCTACGAGCAGTACTTC,CAWKIMGFSGSSSYEQYF
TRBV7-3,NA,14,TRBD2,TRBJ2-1,TGTGCCAGCAGTCGCGGGAGATCAACCGATGAGCAGTTCTTC,CASSRGRSTDEQFF
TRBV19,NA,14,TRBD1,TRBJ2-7,TGTGCCAGTAGTACCGGACAGGGGGCCTACGAGCAGTACTTC,CASSTGQGAYEQYF
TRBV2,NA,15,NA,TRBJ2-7,TGTGCCAGCAGTGTGGGCGGGACCATATCCTACGAGCAGTACTTC,CASSVGGTISYEQYF
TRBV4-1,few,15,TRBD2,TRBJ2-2,TGCGCCAGCCGACCTAGCGGGGGGACTTTCGGGGAGCTGTTTTTT,CASRPSGGTFGELFF
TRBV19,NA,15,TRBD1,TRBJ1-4,TGTGCCAGTAGTATAGAGGACAGGGTTGGGGAAAAACTGTTTTTT,CASSIEDRVGEKLFF
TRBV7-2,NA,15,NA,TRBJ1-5,TGTGCCAGCAGCTTAGTTAATATTGGCAATCAGCCCCAGCATTTT,CASSLVNIGNQPQHF
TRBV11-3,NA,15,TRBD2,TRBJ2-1,TGTGCCAGCAGCCAGAGGACTAGCGGGAGCAATGAGCAGTTCTTC,CASSQRTSGSNEQFF
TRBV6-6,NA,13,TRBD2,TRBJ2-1,TGTGCCAGCAGTTACCGGACTAGCTATGAGCAGTTCTTC,CASSYRTSYEQFF
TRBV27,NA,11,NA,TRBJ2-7,TGTGCCAGCAGTTCTTCCTACGAGCAGTACTTC,CASSSSYEQYF
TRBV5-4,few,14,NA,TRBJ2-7,TGTGCCAGCAGCCCACGGGACATCTCCTACGAGCAGTACTTC,CASSPRDISYEQYF
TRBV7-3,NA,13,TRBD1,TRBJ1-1,TGTGCCAGCAGCTTAAGACAGGGGTACCGGGCTTTCTTT,CASSLRQGYRAFF
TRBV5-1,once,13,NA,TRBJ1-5,TGCGCCAGCAGCGAACAAAGCAATCAGCCCCAGCATTTT,CASSEQSNQPQHF
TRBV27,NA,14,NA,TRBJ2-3,TGTGCCAGCAGCAGACAGTATAGCACAGATACGCAGTATTTT,CASSRQYSTDTQYF
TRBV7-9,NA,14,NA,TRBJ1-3,TGTGCCAGCACCGACAGGTCCTCTGGAAACACCATATATTTT,CASTDRSSGNTIYF
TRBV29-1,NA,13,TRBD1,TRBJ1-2,TGCAGCGTTGAAAACAGGGGCAGCTATGGCTACACCTTC,CSVENRGSYGYTF
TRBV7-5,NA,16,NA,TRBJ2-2,TGTGCCAGAAGCTACCGGGTAGCGGGGACCACCGGGGAGCTGTTTTTT,CARSYRVAGTTGELFF
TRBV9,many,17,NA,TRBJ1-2,TGTGCCAGCAGCCTCGCGGCAGGTATAGGGGATGGCTATGGCTACACCTTC,CASSLAAGIGDGYGYTF
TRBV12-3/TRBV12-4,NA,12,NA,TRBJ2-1,TGTGCCAGCAGTCCTCTAGGCAATGAGCAGTTCTTC,CASSPLGNEQFF
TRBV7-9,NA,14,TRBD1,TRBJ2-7,TGTGCCAGCAGCTTATCGCGACAGGGTTCCGAGCAGTACTTC,CASSLSRQGSEQYF
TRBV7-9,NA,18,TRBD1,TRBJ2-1,TGTGCCAGCAGCTTAGCTCCCGGGACAGAGGGGTTGCGGAATGAGCAGTTCTTC,CASSLAPGTEGLRNEQFF
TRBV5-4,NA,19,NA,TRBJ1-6,TGTGCCAGCAGCTTGGGACAGACGAAGACAAGCTCCTATAATTCACCCCTCCACTTT,CASSLGQTKTSSYNSPLHF
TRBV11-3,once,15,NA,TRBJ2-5,TGTGCCAGCAGCCGGGACGGAGGGGTCCAAGAGACCCAGTACTTC,CASSRDGGVQETQYF
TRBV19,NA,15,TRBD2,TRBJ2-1,TGTGCCAGTAGTCAGCGGGGGGGCTCCTACAATGAGCAGTTCTTC,CASSQRGGSYNEQFF
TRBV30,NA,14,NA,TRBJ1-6,TGTGCCTGGACTCCACGGACAGATAATTCACCCCTCCACTTT,CAWTPRTDNSPLHF
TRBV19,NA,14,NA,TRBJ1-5,TGTGCCAGTAGTACCCCGTATAGCAATCAGCCCCAGCATTTT,CASSTPYSNQPQHF
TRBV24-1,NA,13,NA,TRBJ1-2,TGTGCCACCAGTGAACGGGGTTCAAGGGGCTACACCTTC,CATSERGSRGYTF
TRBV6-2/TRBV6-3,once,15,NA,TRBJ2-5,TGTGCCAGCAGTTACGGGGGACACCTCCAAGAGACCCAGTACTTC,CASSYGGHLQETQYF
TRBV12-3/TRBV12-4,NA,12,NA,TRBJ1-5,TGTGCCAGCAGTGAGAGCAATCAGCCCCAGCATTTT,CASSESNQPQHF
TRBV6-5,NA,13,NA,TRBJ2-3,TGTGCCAGCAGAGCCGCCCGGTTAGATCCGCAGTATTTT,CASRAARLDPQYF
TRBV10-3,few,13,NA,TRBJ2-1,TGTGCCATCAGCGAACTTAAATACAATGAGCAGTTCTTC,CAISELKYNEQFF
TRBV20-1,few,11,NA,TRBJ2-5,TGCAGTGCTGAGTGGGCGGAGACCCAGTACTTC,CSAEWAETQYF
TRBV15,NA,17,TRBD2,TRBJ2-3,TGTGCCACCAGCACCCCTTGGATAGCGGGAGGCACAGATACGCAGTATTTT,CATSTPWIAGGTDTQYF
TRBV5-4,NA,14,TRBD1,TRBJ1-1,TGTGCCAGCAGCTTACAGGGGTTGGGCACTGAAGCTTTCTTT,CASSLQGLGTEAFF
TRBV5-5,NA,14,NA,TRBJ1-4,TGTGCCAGCAGCTTGGCCAGGGGTGGTGAAAAACTGTTTTTT,CASSLARGGEKLFF
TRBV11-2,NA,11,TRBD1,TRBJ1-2,TGTGCCAGCAGCCCAGGGGGGAGCTACACCTTC,CASSPGGSYTF
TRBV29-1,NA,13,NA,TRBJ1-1,TGCAGCGTTGACGTGGGGGCTTACACTGAAGCTTTCTTT,CSVDVGAYTEAFF
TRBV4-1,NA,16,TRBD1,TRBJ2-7,TGCGCCAGCAGCCAAGCCGCCGGGACAGGGACCTACGAGCAGTACTTC,CASSQAAGTGTYEQYF
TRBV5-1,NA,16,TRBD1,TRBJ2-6,TGCGCCAGCAGCGTGGACAGGGCCTCTGGGGCCAACGTCCTGACTTTC,CASSVDRASGANVLTF
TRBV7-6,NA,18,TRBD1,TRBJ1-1,TGTGCCAGCAGCGCAGGGGGACAGACACTCCTTTTGAACACTGAAGCTTTCTTT,CASSAGGQTLLLNTEAFF
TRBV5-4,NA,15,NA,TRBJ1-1,TGTGCCAGCAGCTTGGGGGGGCCAGGGAACACTGAAGCTTTCTTT,CASSLGGPGNTEAFF
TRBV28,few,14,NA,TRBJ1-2,TGTGCCAGCAGTATACCCAGAACCAACTATGGCTACACCTTC,CASSIPRTNYGYTF
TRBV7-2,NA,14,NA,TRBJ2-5,TGTGCCAGCAGCCTTGGGGGGTACCAAGAGACCCAGTACTTC,CASSLGGYQETQYF
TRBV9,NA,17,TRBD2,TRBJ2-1,TGTGCCAGCAGCCCTCGGGGACTAACAGGCCCCTACAATGAGCAGTTCTTC,CASSPRGLTGPYNEQFF